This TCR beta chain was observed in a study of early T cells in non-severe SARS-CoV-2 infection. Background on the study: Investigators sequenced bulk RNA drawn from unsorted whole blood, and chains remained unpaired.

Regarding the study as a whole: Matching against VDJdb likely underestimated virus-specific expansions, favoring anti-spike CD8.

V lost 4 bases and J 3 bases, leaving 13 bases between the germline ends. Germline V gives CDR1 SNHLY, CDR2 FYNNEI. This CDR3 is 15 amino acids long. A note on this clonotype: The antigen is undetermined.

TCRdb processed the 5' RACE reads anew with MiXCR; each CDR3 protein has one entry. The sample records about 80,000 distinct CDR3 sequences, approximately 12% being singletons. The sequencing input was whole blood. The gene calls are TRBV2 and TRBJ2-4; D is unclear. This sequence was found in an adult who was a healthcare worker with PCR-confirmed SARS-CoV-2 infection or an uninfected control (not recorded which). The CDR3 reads CASSVSGGLKNIQYF. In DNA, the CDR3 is TGTGCCAGCAGTGTTTCGGGCGGCCTCAAAAACATTCAGTACTTC.